Listed here are 11 T cell receptor beta chains from one sample, sequenced in a study of blood T cell repertoires in COVID-19. Some clones are missing from TCRdb's copy, which holds only in-frame ones; the method was immunoSEQ multiplex PCR. The table shows some 100,000 clones, with 75% to 95% occurring only once. The sample taken for sequencing was peripheral blood. The receptors here all came from a man aged 50 to 60 with acute or convalescent COVID-19.

The chain links TRBV27 to TRBJ2-2, with 9 bases lining up with TRBD2. This CDR3 is 14 amino acids long. Germline-derived CDR1 and CDR2 are MNHEY and SMNVEV (reference sequence). The CDR3 reads CATLRTSDTGELFF. CDR3 bases: TGTGCTACCTTGAGGACTAGCGACACCGGGGAGCTGTTTTTT.

The CDR3 reads CASRGTGSTGELFF. The CDR3 region has the DNA TGTGCCAGCCGCGGGACAGGGTCCACCGGGGAGCTGTTTTTT. This chain links TRBV6-5 with TRBJ2-2, with 9 bases that match TRBD1. This CDR3 has 14 amino acids. From germline, CDR1 is MNHEY and CDR2 SVGAGI. J gave up 4 bases and V 8 bases, and 5 bases lay outside the gene matches.

This chain uses TRBV7-8 with TRBJ1-5; 9 bases are shared with TRBD1. The CDR3 contains 16 residues. Germline values: CDR1 SGHVS, CDR2 FQNEAQ. Trimming at V came to 4 bases and at J to 1 base, leaving 5 bases not matched to a gene. CDR3 residues: CASSSEDRGSNQPQHF. The CDR3 DNA is TGTGCCAGCAGCTCAGAGGACAGGGGAAGCAATCAGCCCCAGCATTTT.

V and J are TRBV30 and TRBJ1-5; D not resolved. V lost 0 bases to trimming and J lost 8 bases, with 17 bases between them. CDR3 length: 15 amino acids. CDR1 and CDR2 (germline): GTSNPN, SVGIG (reference sequence). The CDR3 protein is CAWSVQLGGKEPQHF. The CDR3 nucleotides are TGTGCCTGGAGTGTACAGTTGGGAGGGAAGGAGCCCCAGCATTTT.

This chain joins TRBV12-3 or TRBV12-4 and TRBJ1-3; the match to TRBD1 covers 7 bases. Trimming took 4 bases from V and 9 from J; bases not matched to a gene: 6. The CDR3 consists of 13 residues. In DNA form, the CDR3 reads TGTGCCAGCAGTTCTCAGGGGGGCGGCACCATATATTTT. Protein: CASSSQGGGTIYF.

CDR3 amino acids: CASSSNRQGGYYEQYF. For the CDR3, the DNA is TGTGCCAGCAGCTCCAATAGACAGGGAGGTTACTACGAGCAGTACTTC. The rearrangement links TRBV11-3 to TRBJ2-7, with a possible D match to TRBD1 (7 bases). CDR3 size: 16 residues. Germline assignment: CDR1 SGHNT and CDR2 YENEEA. V lost 4 bases and J 3 bases, leaving 19 bases between the germline ends.

CDR3 protein: CASSQDPEELYGYTF. As DNA, the CDR3 is TGTGCCAGCAGCCAAGATCCTGAAGAACTCTATGGCTACACCTTC. The chain uses TRBV14 and TRBJ1-2, with D hard to call. This CDR3 has 15 residues. Deletions cut 0 bases from V and 4 bases from J, with 12 bases between. The germline V gene has CDR1 SGHDN and CDR2 FVKESK.

The chain recombines TRBV5-1 with TRBJ2-7; 16 bases are a match to TRBD2. CDR3 length: 16 amino acids. Trimming took 0 bases from V and 4 from J; bases not matched to a gene: 1. CDR1 is SGHRS and CDR2 is YFSETQ in the germline V gene. In DNA, the CDR3 is TGCGCCAGCAGCTTGGGGGGACTAGCGGGAGGGTACGAGCAGTACTTC. Translation: CASSLGGLAGGYEQYF. The complete variable domain, with remaining parts taken from reference TRBV5-1 and TRBJ2-7, reads KAGVTQTPRYLIKTRGQQVTLSCSPISGHRSVSWYQQTPGQGLQFLFEYFSETQRNKGNFPGRFSGRQFSNSRSEMNVSTLELGDSALYLCASSLGGLAGGYEQYFGPGTRLTVT.

About this clone: Different DNA sequences within this sample yield the same CDR3. The chain's CDR3 is CASSQLADTQYF. For the CDR3, the DNA is TGTGCCAGCTCCCAACTAGCCGATACGCAGTATTTT. V and J are TRBV18 and TRBJ2-3; possibly TRBD2 for D (6 bases). Trimming removed 6 bases at V and 6 bases at J, with 10 bases between. CDR1 and CDR2 (germline): KGHSH, LQKENI. The CDR3 loop spans 12 amino acids. Together with reference TRBV18 and TRBJ2-3, the CDR3 gives the full variable domain: NAGVMQNPRHLVRRRGQEARLRCSPMKGHSHVYWYRQLPEEGLKFMVYLQKENIIDESGMPKERFSAEFPKEGPSILRIQQVVRGDSAAYFCASSQLADTQYFGPGTRLTVL.

This rearrangement joins TRBV2 to TRBJ2-5; 11 bases agree with TRBD1. The CDR3 totals 13 residues. Unmatched junction bases numbered 6, after V lost 10 bases and J lost 5 bases. CDR1 SNHLY and CDR2 FYNNEI come from the germline V gene. The CDR3 spells CAIGQGAGETQYF. The CDR3 DNA reads TGTGCCATCGGACAGGGGGCGGGTGAGACCCAGTACTTC.

The rearrangement joins TRBV6-4 to TRBJ2-7; 9 positions match TRBD2. The CDR3 loop spans 16 amino acids. Germline trimming cut 3 bases from V and 2 bases from J; bases unmatched to any gene: 8. The germline V gene encodes CDR1 MRHNA and CDR2 SNTAGT. CDR3 coding DNA: TGTGCCAGCAGTGAACAAGCGGGAGGTCCTACCTACGAGCAGTACTTC. It translates to CASSEQAGGPTYEQYF.